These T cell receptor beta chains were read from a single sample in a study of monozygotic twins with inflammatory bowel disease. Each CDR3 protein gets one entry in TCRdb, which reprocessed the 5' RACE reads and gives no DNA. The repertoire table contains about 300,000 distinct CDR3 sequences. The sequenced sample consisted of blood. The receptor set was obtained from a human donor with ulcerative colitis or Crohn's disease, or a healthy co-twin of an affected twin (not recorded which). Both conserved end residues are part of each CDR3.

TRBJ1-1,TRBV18,CASSPDAGVEAFF
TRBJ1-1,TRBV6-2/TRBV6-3,CATIEGGMNTEAFF
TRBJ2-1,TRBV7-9,CASSFPSGYLLDEQFF
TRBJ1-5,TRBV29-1,CSVEQASGQPQHF
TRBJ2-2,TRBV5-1,CASSYARNTGELFF
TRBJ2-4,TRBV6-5,CASSWGSTGGVNIQYF
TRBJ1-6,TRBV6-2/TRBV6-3,CASSYVPGRDNSPLHF
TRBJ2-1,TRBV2,CASSSKERSSYNEQFF
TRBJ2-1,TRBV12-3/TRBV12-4,CASSLRTGYNEQFF
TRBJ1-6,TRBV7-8,CASSPATGTAGSPLHF
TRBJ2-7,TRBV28,CASSLPGTSGYEQYF
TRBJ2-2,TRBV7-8,CASSLERRGQGSGELFF
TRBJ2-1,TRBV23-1,CASSSISSPLGSYNEQFF
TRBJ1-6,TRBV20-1,CSASRIDSPLHF
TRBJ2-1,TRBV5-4,CASSPPSGREQFF
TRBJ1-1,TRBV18,CASSPIGTEAFF
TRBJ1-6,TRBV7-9,CASSLSGYGSPLHF
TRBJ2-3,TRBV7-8,CASSPLRAGGGTQYF
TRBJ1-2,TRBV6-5,CASSYFVGWDGYTF
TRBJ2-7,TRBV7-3,CASSPSSGQTYEQYF